One sample yielded the 16 T cell receptor beta chains listed below, sequenced in a study of T cell repertoires in aging, cancer and after chemotherapy. Rearranged V-D-J TRB sequences were amplified with a mixed TRB-A/B primer pool. Each CDR3 protein gets one entry after TCRdb re-called the multiplex PCR reads with MiXCR. The table includes roughly 8,200 distinct CDR3 sequences, around 32% detected once. TCR beta rearrangements were amplified from peripheral blood genomic DNA. The sequenced material came from blood. These receptors came from a human donor in good health.

This clonotype has only a few counts. The gene calls are TRBV12-3 or TRBV12-4 and TRBJ2-5; possibly TRBD2 for D (6 bases). Trimming took off 7 bases at V and 2 bases at J, with 17 bases between the two ends. CDR3 length: 15 residues. CDR3 amino acids: CASTADRGRQETQYF. The CDR3 DNA reads TGTGCCAGCACCGCCGATCGGGGGAGGCAAGAGACCCAGTACTTC.

The V call is TRBV5-4, the J call TRBJ2-5; no definite D call. V lost 1 base and J 5 bases, leaving 9 bases between the germline ends. From germline, CDR1 is SGHNT and CDR2 YYREEE (reference sequence). This CDR3 spans 13 amino acids. CDR3 DNA: TGTGCCAGCAGCTTGCTGCCCGGGGAGACCCAGTACTTC. The encoded protein is CASSLLPGETQYF.

By share, this clonotype counts as medium-sized. The chain is built from TRBV12-3 or TRBV12-4 and TRBJ2-1; 8 positions agree with TRBD2. The CDR3 sequence is 14 residues long. The V gene end was trimmed by 5 bases and the J gene end by 7 bases; junction bases not matched to a gene: 7. This CDR3 reads CASSDGLAGNEQFF. CDR3 nucleotide sequence: TGTGCCAGCAGTGACGGACTAGCCGGTAATGAGCAGTTCTTC.

This clonotype is medium-sized in the sample. The chain couples TRBV27 to TRBJ2-7, with TRBD2 as a possible D gene (5 bases). The CDR3 spans 14 residues. Germline V lookup: CDR1 MNHEY, CDR2 SMNVEV (reference sequence). V lost 8 bases and J lost 5, with 19 bases in between. CDR3 protein: CASSSPGFAHEQYF. In nucleotides, the CDR3 is TGTGCCAGCTCCTCTCCGGGGTTCGCCCACGAGCAGTACTTC.

The chain uses TRBV20-1 and TRBJ2-5, with D perhaps matching TRBD1 (6 bases). The CDR3 is made up of 12 amino acids. Between the trimmed V and J ends, which lost 4 bases and 1 base, there was a span of 7 bases. Per the germline V gene, CDR1 is DFQATT and CDR2 is SNEGSKA (reference sequence). CDR3 loop: CSANRAQETQYF. The CDR3 DNA is TGCAGTGCTAACAGGGCCCAAGAGACCCAGTACTTC.

A few counts support this clonotype. The chain employs TRBV19 and TRBJ1-2; tentatively, D is TRBD1 (5 bases). CDR1 is LNHDA and CDR2 is SQIVND in the germline V gene (reference sequence). Trimming removed 6 bases at V and 5 bases at J, with 19 bases between. This CDR3 contains 15 residues. CDR3 sequence (DNA): TGTGCCAGTAGAAGTCTAAGGGGCGCCTCTTATGGCTACACCTTC. This translates into CASRSLRGASYGYTF.

This rearrangement joins TRBV14 to TRBJ2-5; a possible D gene is TRBD1 (6 bases). Per germline, CDR1 SGHDN and CDR2 FVKESK. The CDR3 has 14 residues. The V end lost 4 bases, the J end lost 5 bases, and 14 bases lay between the germline ends. CDR3 loop: CASSRRTVGETQYF. In DNA, the CDR3 is TGTGCCAGCAGCCGCAGGACAGTAGGGGAGACCCAGTACTTC.

The chain is built from TRBV5-1 and TRBJ2-3; no clear D. The length of the CDR3 is 12 residues. The germline V gene encodes CDR1 SGHRS and CDR2 YFSETQ. Deletions cut 7 bases from V and 4 bases from J, with 10 bases between. CDR3 region: CASGVDADTQYF. In DNA form, the CDR3 reads TGCGCCAGCGGGGTAGATGCAGATACGCAGTATTTT.

The chain is built from TRBV30 and TRBJ2-1; perhaps TRBD2 as D (5 bases). The V gene lost 8 bases and the J gene lost 8 bases, with 25 bases spanning the gap. The CDR3 extends over 15 amino acids. From germline, CDR1 is GTSNPN and CDR2 SVGIG (reference sequence). The DNA for the CDR3 is TGTGCCCGGAAGGCTAGGCGGGCGATAGACGATGAGCAGTTCTTC. It is translated as CARKARRAIDDEQFF.

This clonotype qualifies as medium-sized. This chain links TRBV19 with TRBJ2-1; 10 nucleotides match TRBD1. CDR1 and CDR2 from the germline V gene are LNHDA and SQIVND (reference sequence). This CDR3 is built from 14 residues. V gave up 9 bases and J gave up 3 bases; unmatched junction bases: 5. The CDR3 DNA sequence: TGTGCCAGCAGGGACAGGGGTGGCTACAATGAGCAGTTCTTC. Protein product: CASRDRGGYNEQFF.

The table lists this clonotype with a few counts. The chain recombines TRBV5-4 with TRBJ1-2, with 9 bases identical to TRBD1. V trimming: 5 bases; J trimming: 5 bases; junction bases outside the gene matches: 7. The CDR3 runs 14 residues. CDR1 and CDR2 (germline): SGHNT, YYREEE (reference sequence). The CDR3 here is CASSLQGARYGYTF. CDR3 sequence (DNA): TGTGCCAGCAGTCTACAGGGGGCGAGGTATGGCTACACCTTC.

This clonotype has just a few counts. CDR3 amino acids: CASIFTPQGPGNTIYF. DNA for the CDR3: TGTGCCAGCATCTTTACCCCGCAGGGACCTGGAAACACCATATATTTT. The chain has TRBV6-1 and TRBJ1-3, with TRBD1 as a possible D gene (5 bases). CDR1 and CDR2 from the germline V gene are MNHNS and SASEGT. V gave up 7 bases and J gave up 2 bases, with 18 bases separating them. The CDR3 consists of 16 residues.

The chain combines TRBV27 with TRBJ1-6; possibly TRBD1 for D (6 bases). The CDR3 is 15 amino acids. Deletions cut 4 bases from V and 6 bases from J, with 13 bases between. From germline, CDR1 is MNHEY and CDR2 SMNVEV (reference sequence). The CDR3 nucleotides read TGTGCCAGCAGTTCGACAGGATTGACTAATTCACCCCTCCACTTT. This sequence encodes CASSSTGLTNSPLHF.

This clonotype was observed a single time. The rearrangement links TRBV12-3 or TRBV12-4 to TRBJ2-5; 7 positions agree with TRBD2. The length of the CDR3 is 14 residues. V lost 2 bases to trimming and J lost 3 bases; unmatched junction nucleotides: 3. The CDR3 DNA sequence: TGTGCCAGCAGTTTACGTCTAGCGGAAGAGACCCAGTACTTC. It is translated as CASSLRLAEETQYF.

This clonotype was counted only a few times. The chain has TRBV5-6 and TRBJ1-1; D possibly corresponds to TRBD1 (6 bases). The CDR3 has 14 residues. Germline V gene lookup returns CDR1 SGHDT and CDR2 YYEEEE. The V and J ends lost 1 base and 1 base respectively, with 8 bases between them. CDR3 nucleotide sequence: TGTGCCAGCAGCTTGCGCAGGGGGAACACTGAAGCTTTCTTT. Translating gives CASSLRRGNTEAFF.

This clonotype was detected only once. A much larger clone lies one base from this, so it may be a read error. V and J are TRBV29-1 and TRBJ1-1; D is possibly TRBD1 (5 bases). The CDR3 covers 14 residues. CDR1 is SQVTM and CDR2 is ANQGSEA in the germline V gene. The CDR3 coding sequence is TGCAGCGTTGGCGCTCAGGGCAGGGCCACTAAAGCTTTCTTT. This translates into CSVGAQGRATKAFF.